This record looks at one T cell receptor beta chain sequence and its context. Generated by immunoSEQ multiplex PCR, the TCRdb table keeps only in-frame clones and is missing some. The table shows 200,000 to 250,000 clones, with around 80% occurring only once. The sample comes from a study of blood T cell repertoires in COVID-19. In the study overall: COVID-19 samples, acute and convalescent, were from the United States, Italy and Spain. PBMCs, B-cell-depleted T cells, or T cells were the source of the cDNA or gDNA that made up the material.

The CDR3 contains 15 residues. Germline CDR1 is KGHDR and CDR2 is SFDVKD. The V and J ends lost 10 bases and 3 bases, in that order; junction bases with no gene match: 9. This sequence originates from a woman of 80 years or more with active or convalescent COVID-19. The sequenced material came from peripheral blood. This chain links TRBV24-1 with TRBJ1-1; TRBD1 matches 11 bases. CDR3 bases: TGTGCCACAGGGACAGGGGGGCTTGGGGACACTGAAGCTTTCTTT. This encodes CATGTGGLGDTEAFF.